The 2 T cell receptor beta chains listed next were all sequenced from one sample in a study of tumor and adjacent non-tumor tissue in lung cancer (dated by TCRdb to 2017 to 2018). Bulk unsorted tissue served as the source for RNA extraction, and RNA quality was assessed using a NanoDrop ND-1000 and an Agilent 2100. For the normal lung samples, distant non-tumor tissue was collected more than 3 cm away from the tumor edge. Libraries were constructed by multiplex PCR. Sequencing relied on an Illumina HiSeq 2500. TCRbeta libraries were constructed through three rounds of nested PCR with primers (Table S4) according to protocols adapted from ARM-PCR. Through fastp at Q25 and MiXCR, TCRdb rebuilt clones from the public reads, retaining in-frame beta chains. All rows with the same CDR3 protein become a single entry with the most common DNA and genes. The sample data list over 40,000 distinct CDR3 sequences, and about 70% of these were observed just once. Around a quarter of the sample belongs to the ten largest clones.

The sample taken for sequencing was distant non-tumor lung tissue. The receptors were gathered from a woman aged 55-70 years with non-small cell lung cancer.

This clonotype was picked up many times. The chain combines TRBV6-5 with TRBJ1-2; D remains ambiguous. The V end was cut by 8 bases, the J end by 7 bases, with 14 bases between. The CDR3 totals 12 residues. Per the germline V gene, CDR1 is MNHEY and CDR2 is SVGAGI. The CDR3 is CASSTGFIGYTF. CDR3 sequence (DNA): TGTGCCAGCTCCACGGGGTTCATTGGCTACACCTTC.

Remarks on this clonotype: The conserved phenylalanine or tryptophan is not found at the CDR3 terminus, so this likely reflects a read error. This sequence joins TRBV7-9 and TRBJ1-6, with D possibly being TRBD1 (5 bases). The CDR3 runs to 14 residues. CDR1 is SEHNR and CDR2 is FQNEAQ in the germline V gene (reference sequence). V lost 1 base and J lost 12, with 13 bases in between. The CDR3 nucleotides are TGTGCCAGCAGCTTAGTGGGGACGATTGAACCCCTCCACTTG. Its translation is CASSLVGTIEPLHL.